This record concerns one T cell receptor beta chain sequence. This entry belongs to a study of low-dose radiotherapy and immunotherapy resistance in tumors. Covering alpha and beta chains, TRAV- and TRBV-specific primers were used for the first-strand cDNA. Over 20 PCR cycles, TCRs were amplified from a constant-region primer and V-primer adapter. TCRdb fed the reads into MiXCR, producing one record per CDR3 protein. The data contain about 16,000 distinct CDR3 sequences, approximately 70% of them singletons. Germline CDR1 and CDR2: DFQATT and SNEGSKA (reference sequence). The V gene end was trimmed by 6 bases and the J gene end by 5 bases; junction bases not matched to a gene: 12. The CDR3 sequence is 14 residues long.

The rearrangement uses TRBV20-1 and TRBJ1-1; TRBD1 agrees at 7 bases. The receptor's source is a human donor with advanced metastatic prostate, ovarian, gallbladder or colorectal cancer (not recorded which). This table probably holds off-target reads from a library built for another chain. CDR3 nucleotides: TGCAGTGCCCCTCCGCCAGGGGGGGAGACTGAAGCTTTCTTT. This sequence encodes CSAPPPGGETEAFF.